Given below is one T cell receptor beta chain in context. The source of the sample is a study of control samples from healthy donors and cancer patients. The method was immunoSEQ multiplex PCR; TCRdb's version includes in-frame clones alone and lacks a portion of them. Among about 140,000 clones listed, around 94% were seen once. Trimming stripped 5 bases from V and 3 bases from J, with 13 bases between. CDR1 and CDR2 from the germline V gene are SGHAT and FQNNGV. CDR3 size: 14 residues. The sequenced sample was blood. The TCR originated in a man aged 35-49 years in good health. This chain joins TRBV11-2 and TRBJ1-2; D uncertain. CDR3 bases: TGTGCCAGCAGCCCAACGGCCAACCACTATGGCTACACCTTC. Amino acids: CASSPTANHYGYTF.